The entry that follows covers one T cell receptor (beta chain) sequence. No antigen is known for it. Amplification used 60 Vbeta primers and 13 Jbeta primers. The protocol was immunoSEQ multiplex PCR, while the TCRdb copy is restricted to in-frame clones and leaves out a portion. This sample yields 100,000 or so clones, of which 13% to 15% are seen a single time; about 0.8% belongs to the top ten. This CDR3 has 17 amino acids. V lost 5 bases, J lost 2 bases, and 14 bases stayed unmatched. The V gene's germline CDR1 is SEHNR and CDR2 FQNEAQ (reference sequence). This entry belongs to a study of cytomegalovirus exposure and HLA in healthy donors. Study-level results: Fewer N-insertions than the approximately 700-donor mean were reportedly shown by an Asian-associated ancestry cluster in a later analysis.

Each of the donors was a healthy bone marrow donor. The receptor was derived from a female donor in good health and CMV-seronegative. Sequenced material: PBMCs. V is TRBV7-9 and J is TRBJ2-5, with 7 positions matching TRBD2. CDR3 in DNA: TGTGCCAGCAGCCAAACGTGGGACGGACTAGGGCAAGAGACCCAGTACTTC. This gives the protein CASSQTWDGLGQETQYF. Full variable domain (outside the CDR3, taken from reference TRBV7-9 and TRBJ2-5): DTGVSQNPRHKITKRGQNVTFRCDPISEHNRLYWYRQTLGQGPEFLTYFQNEAQLEKSRLLSDRFSAERPKGSFSTLEIQRTEQGDSAMYLCASSQTWDGLGQETQYFGPGTRLLVL.